This TCR beta chain comes out of a study of T-cell reconstitution after alpha-beta-depleted transplantation in children. This clonotype turned up a few times. Losses at the gene ends were 6 bases for V and 5 bases for J; bases not matched to a gene: 10. CDR1 is MNHEY and CDR2 is SVGEGT in the germline V gene. This CDR3 spans 15 amino acids. Researchers prepared the TCRbeta library using unique molecular identifiers, the study reports. Each CDR3 protein is one row after TCRdb ran MiXCR on the PCR reads. The data show 440,000 or so distinct CDR3 sequences, roughly a tenth seen once. Sample: PBMCs from the stem cell graft donor, taken from the stem cell graft. The receptor was derived from a human donor who donated a stem cell graft to a child with acute myeloid leukemia. The rearrangement uses TRBV6-2 or TRBV6-3 and TRBJ2-5, with 9 bases identical to TRBD2. Here the CDR3 reads CASSYTGLARETQYF. CDR3 in DNA: TGTGCCAGCAGCTACACCGGACTAGCGAGGGAGACCCAGTACTTC.